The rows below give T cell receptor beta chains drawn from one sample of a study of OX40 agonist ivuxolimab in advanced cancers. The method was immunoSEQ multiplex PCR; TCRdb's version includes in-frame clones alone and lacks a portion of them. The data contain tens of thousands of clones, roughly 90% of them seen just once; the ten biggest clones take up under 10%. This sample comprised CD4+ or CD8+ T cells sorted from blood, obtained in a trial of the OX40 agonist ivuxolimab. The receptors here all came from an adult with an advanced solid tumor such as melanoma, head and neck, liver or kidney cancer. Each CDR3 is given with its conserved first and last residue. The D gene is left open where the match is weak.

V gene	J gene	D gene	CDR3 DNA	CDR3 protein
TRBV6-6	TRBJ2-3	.	TGTGCCAGCAGGCCTCGAGGAGCAGATACGCAGTATTTT	CASRPRGADTQYF
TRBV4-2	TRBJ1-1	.	TGTGCCAGCAGCCAAGGAACCTTCGGAGTATCCACTGAAGCTTTCTTT	CASSQGTFGVSTEAFF
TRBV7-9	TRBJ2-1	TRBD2	TGTGCCAGCCTAGCGGGGAGCTATGAGCAGTTCTTC	CASLAGSYEQFF
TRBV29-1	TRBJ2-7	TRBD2	TGCAGCGTAAACAGCGGGGGGGCTCTCGAGCAGTACTTC	CSVNSGGALEQYF
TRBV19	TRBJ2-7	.	TGTGCCAGTAGTATTGGGGCTAGCGTTGCCTACGAGCAGTACTTC	CASSIGASVAYEQYF
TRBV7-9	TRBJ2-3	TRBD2	TGTGCCAGCAGCGTGACTAGCGGGGGGGCCGGAGATACGCAGTATTTT	CASSVTSGGAGDTQYF
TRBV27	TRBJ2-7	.	TGTGCCAGCAGTTCCGGGACCGTCTCCTACGAGCAGTACTTC	CASSSGTVSYEQYF
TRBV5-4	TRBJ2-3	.	TGTGCCAGCAGCTTGGCCGGCGAGAGGGGCACAGATACGCAGTATTTT	CASSLAGERGTDTQYF
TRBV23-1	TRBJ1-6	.	TGCGCCAGCGGACAGAGAGGGGGGTATAATTCACCCCTCCACTTT	CASGQRGGYNSPLHF
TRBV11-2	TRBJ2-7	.	TGTGCCAGCAGCTTAGTTGAGGGCTACGAGCAGTACTTC	CASSLVEGYEQYF